This TCR beta chain came from a study of PD-1 blockade in classical Hodgkin lymphoma. Per the germline V gene, CDR1 is MDHEN and CDR2 is SYDVKM. This CDR3 has 14 amino acids. V lost 3 bases and J 5 bases, leaving 13 bases between the germline ends. Each and every patient relapsed after autologous stem cell transplantation, and patients got differing brentuximab vedotin exposure. The data were produced by immunoSEQ multiplex PCR, yet TCRdb's version contains in-frame clones alone and is incomplete. Of about 98,000 clones in the sample, about four fifths are singletons; the top ten hold about 16%. The study's findings and limits: Possibly reflecting disease activity or prior therapy, repertoire differences have causes that remain undefined.

Details on this clone: Antigen: not known.

The source material was peripheral blood mononuclear cells (PBMCs), sampled before the second cycle of nivolumab. This TCR was sampled from a human donor with classical Hodgkin lymphoma. The V and J genes are TRBV28 and TRBJ1-1, with a weak D call TRBD1 (6 bases). This CDR3 reads CASSLTGGWTEAFF. In nucleotides, the CDR3 is TGTGCCAGCAGTTTGACCGGGGGCTGGACTGAAGCTTTCTTT.